This passage covers 32 T cell receptor beta chains from one sample sequenced in a study of blood T cell repertoires in COVID-19. TCRdb's copy holds only in-frame clones and misses some; the assay was immunoSEQ multiplex PCR. The data show a few hundred thousand clones, roughly 91% seen once. Sequencing was done on a sample of PBMCs or T cells enriched from blood (not recorded which). The receptors stem from a woman between 25 and 40 years old who had recovered from COVID-19.

The J gene is TRBJ2-6, the V gene TRBV7-9, with a possible D match to TRBD2 (6 bases). Germline CDR1 reads SEHNR; CDR2 reads FQNEAQ (reference sequence). The ends were cut back, 0 bases at V and 0 bases at J, with 6 bases in the middle. The CDR3 contains 16 residues. The CDR3 DNA reads as TGTGCCAGCAGCTTAGCGCGGGACTCTGGGGCCAACGTCCTGACTTTC. As protein: CASSLARDSGANVLTF.

The chain carries TRBV9 and TRBJ2-2; the match to TRBD2 covers 9 bases. CDR3 size: 16 residues. CDR1 and CDR2 from the germline V gene are SGDLS and YYNGEE. Trimming cost V 5 bases and J 4 bases; bases outside gene matches: 9. The CDR3 region is CASSTRTSESTGELFF. CDR3 in DNA: TGTGCCAGCAGTACTCGGACTAGCGAGAGCACCGGGGAGCTGTTTTTT.

The V call is TRBV18, the J call TRBJ1-1; D may be TRBD1 (5 bases). Trimming removed 2 bases from V and 3 bases from J, with 25 bases in between. Germline CDR1 KGHSH, CDR2 LQKENI. The CDR3 sequence is 19 residues long. CDR3 protein: CASSPTMGPPRGVDTEAFF. DNA of the CDR3: TGTGCCAGCTCACCAACTATGGGGCCCCCGAGAGGTGTGGACACTGAAGCTTTCTTT.

The chain uses TRBV4-1 and TRBJ1-1, with D perhaps TRBD1 (6 bases). This CDR3 is built from 14 residues. Deletions cut 3 bases from V and 8 bases from J, with 16 bases between. Germline CDR1 is MGHRA and CDR2 is YSYEKL. This chain's CDR3 is CASSHRTAESEAFF. CDR3 in DNA: TGCGCCAGCAGCCATCGGACAGCGGAATCGGAAGCTTTCTTT.

This chain joins TRBV10-3 and TRBJ1-2, with 10 bases fitting TRBD1. With V trimmed by 4 bases and J by 3 bases, 5 bases remained unmatched. Germline assignment: CDR1 ENHRY and CDR2 SYGVKD. The CDR3 consists of 15 residues. CDR3 region: CAISGGQGWDYGYTF. The CDR3 bases are TGTGCCATCAGTGGGGGACAGGGGTGGGACTATGGCTACACCTTC.

The J gene is TRBJ2-7, the V gene TRBV28; maybe TRBD1 (6 bases). V was trimmed by 6 bases and J by 7 bases, leaving 10 bases between them. This CDR3 is built from 11 residues. In germline, CDR1 is MDHEN, CDR2 SYDVKM. The CDR3 spells CASSQRGEQYF. In DNA, the CDR3 is TGTGCCAGCAGCCAGAGGGGGGAGCAGTACTTC.

The CDR3 spells CASSRPGSSGNTIYF. CDR3 DNA: TGTGCCAGCTCACGGCCAGGCAGCTCTGGAAACACCATATATTTT. The chain employs TRBV18 and TRBJ1-3; D unclear. Trimming stripped 4 bases from V and 0 bases from J, with 10 bases between. The CDR3 runs 15 residues. Germline V gene data show CDR1 as KGHSH and CDR2 as LQKENI.

The rearrangement uses TRBV24-1 and TRBJ2-2; possibly TRBD1 for D (5 bases). With 0 bases removed from V and 1 base from J, the gap between germline ends came to 17 bases. Germline V gene lookup returns CDR1 KGHDR and CDR2 SFDVKD. The CDR3 is made up of 19 amino acids. CDR3 region: CATSDLRPSGRVNTGELFF. As DNA, the CDR3 is TGTGCCACCAGTGATTTGCGCCCGAGTGGCAGGGTGAACACCGGGGAGCTGTTTTTT.

The chain carries TRBV6-5 and TRBJ2-7; 9 bases match TRBD2. The CDR3 has 16 amino acids. Germline V gene lookup returns CDR1 MNHEY and CDR2 SVGAGI. The trim removed 4 bases at V and 2 bases at J, leaving 9 bases unmatched. CDR3 coding DNA: TGTGCCAGCAGTTTTCGGGCTAGCGGGACCCCCTACGAGCAGTACTTC. Protein product: CASSFRASGTPYEQYF.

This sequence joins TRBV3-1 (or the pseudogene TRBV3-2) and TRBJ1-5, with 8 bases lining up with TRBD1. V dropped 4 bases and J dropped 9; count of bases not matched to a gene: 11. Germline assignment: CDR1 LGHDT and CDR2 YNNKEL (reference sequence). The CDR3 covers 15 residues. CDR3 sequence: CASSPTTGGHLPQHF. The CDR3 DNA reads as TGTGCCAGCAGCCCCACCACAGGGGGACATCTGCCCCAGCATTTT.

V usage is TRBV7-9 and J usage is TRBJ2-7; D might be TRBD2 (6 bases). The CDR3 consists of 15 residues. The V end was cut by 5 bases, the J end by 2 bases, with 16 bases between. Germline CDR1 and CDR2: SEHNR and FQNEAQ (reference sequence). CDR3 region: CASSLSGAGTYEQYF. CDR3 bases: TGTGCCAGCAGCCTAAGTGGGGCGGGGACCTACGAGCAGTACTTC. Using reference TRBV7-9 and TRBJ2-7 for the parts outside the CDR3, the full variable domain is DTGVSQNPRHKITKRGQNVTFRCDPISEHNRLYWYRQTLGQGPEFLTYFQNEAQLEKSRLLSDRFSAERPKGSFSTLEIQRTEQGDSAMYLCASSLSGAGTYEQYFGPGTRLTVT.

V and J are TRBV2 and TRBJ2-2, with 8 bases lining up with TRBD1. This CDR3 region has 18 residues. The trim removed 1 base at V and 2 bases at J, leaving 9 bases unmatched. The V gene's germline CDR1 is SNHLY and CDR2 FYNNEI. The CDR3 DNA sequence: TGTGCCAGCAGTGAAGAACCGAGACAGGGGTTAAACACCGGGGAGCTGTTTTTT. Its protein is CASSEEPRQGLNTGELFF. The full variable domain, in which reference TRBV2 and TRBJ2-2 provide the parts outside the CDR3, is EPEVTQTPSHQVTQMGQEVILRCVPISNHLYFYWYRQILGQKVEFLVSFYNNEISEKSEIFDDQFSVERPDGSNFTLKIRSTKLEDSAMYFCASSEEPRQGLNTGELFFGEGSRLTVL.

The chain uses TRBV19 and TRBJ1-6; no reliable D call. The CDR3 consists of 14 residues. Trimming shortened V by 5 bases and J by 8 bases, and 13 bases separated the two germline ends. Germline-derived CDR1 and CDR2 are LNHDA and SQIVND (reference sequence). CDR3: CASSVQAEDSPLHF. Here the CDR3 DNA reads TGTGCCAGTAGTGTCCAGGCGGAGGATTCACCCCTCCACTTT.

V gene TRBV7-6 combines with J gene TRBJ1-4; D possibly corresponds to TRBD1 (6 bases). Germline V gene lookup returns CDR1 SGHVS and CDR2 FNYEAQ. CDR3 length equals 12 residues. V was shortened by 3 bases and J by 12 bases, with 11 bases between the two germline ends. This chain's CDR3 is CASSLAGAELFF. The CDR3 bases are TGTGCCAGCAGCTTGGCAGGGGCAGAACTGTTTTTT. The full variable domain, its missing parts supplied by reference TRBV7-6 and TRBJ1-4, is GAGVSQSPRYKVTKRGQDVALRCDPISGHVSLYWYRQALGQGPEFLTYFNYEAQQDKSGLPNDRFSAERPEGSISTLTIQRTEQRDSAMYRCASSLAGAELFFGSGTQLSVL.

In this sample, this clone turned up a few times. The chain is built from TRBV18 and TRBJ2-5; possibly TRBD2 for D (6 bases). The length of the CDR3 is 13 residues. Trimming took off 5 bases at V and 5 bases at J, with 12 bases between the two ends. Germline CDR1 and CDR2: KGHSH and LQKENI. CDR3 amino acids: CASSERSGETQYF. CDR3 bases: TGTGCCAGCTCAGAGCGGAGCGGGGAGACCCAGTACTTC.

The V and J genes are TRBV23-1 and TRBJ2-7; 7 nucleotides agree with TRBD1. TRBV23-1 is marked as an open reading frame, function uncertain. The CDR3 contains 17 residues. With 2 bases clipped from V and 2 bases from J, the junction kept 12 bases outside the gene matches. The CDR3 nucleotides are TGCGCCAGCAGTCAAATCGCTATCGGGGACAGCGCCTACGAGCAGTACTTC. Its translation: CASSQIAIGDSAYEQYF.

This clone was seen a few times. The rearrangement uses TRBV7-2 and TRBJ1-6, with D maybe TRBD1 (6 bases). In germline, CDR1 is SGHTA, CDR2 FQGNSA. The CDR3 covers 14 residues. With 2 bases removed from V and 11 bases from J, the gap between germline ends came to 13 bases. The DNA of the CDR3 is TGTGCCAGCAGCTTACAACAGGGCCCGCCACCCCTCCACTTT. Its protein product is CASSLQQGPPPLHF.

This clone was seen a single time. The CDR3 nucleotides read TGTGCCAGCAGCAGACAGGGGGTATGGACTAGCGGGACCTACAATGAGCAGTTCTTC. It codes for CASSRQGVWTSGTYNEQFF. The chain recombines TRBV11-2 with TRBJ2-1, with 12 bases matching TRBD2. Looked up from germline, CDR1 is SGHAT and CDR2 is FQNNGV. The V gene end was trimmed by 5 bases and the J gene end by 2 bases; junction bases not matched to a gene: 13. The CDR3 contains 19 residues.

The genes are TRBV20-1 and TRBJ2-1; D is uncertain. Between the trimmed V and J ends, which lost 3 bases and 6 bases, there was a span of 6 bases. Germline V lookup: CDR1 DFQATT, CDR2 SNEGSKA (reference sequence). CDR3 length: 11 residues. This CDR3 reads CSARRGNEQFF. For the CDR3, the DNA is TGCAGTGCTAGGAGAGGCAATGAGCAGTTCTTC.

This chain's CDR3 is CSVVRGPNEQYF. CDR3 DNA sequence: TGCAGCGTTGTTCGAGGGCCTAACGAGCAGTACTTC. The genes are TRBV29-1 and TRBJ2-7, with TRBD2 as a possible D gene (5 bases). Per germline, CDR1 SQVTM and CDR2 ANQGSEA. The CDR3 is 12 amino acids. Trimming stripped 4 bases from V and 5 bases from J, with 12 bases between.

The rearrangement uses TRBV18 and TRBJ1-4; no reliable D call. The CDR3 totals 13 residues. Germline V gene data show CDR1 as KGHSH and CDR2 as LQKENI. V lost 6 bases to trimming and J lost 4 bases, with 9 bases between them. CDR3 DNA sequence: TGTGCCAGCTCCCCGGGTCGTAATGAAAAACTGTTTTTT. Its protein is CASSPGRNEKLFF.

The chain uses TRBV2 and TRBJ1-2, with no clear D. Germline assignment: CDR1 SNHLY and CDR2 FYNNEI. V lost 2 bases to trimming and J lost 7 bases, with 14 bases between them. CDR3 length: 14 residues. Written as DNA, the CDR3 is TGTGCCAGCAGTGAATCTCGGCGGAGCTTTGGCTACACCTTC. Residues: CASSESRRSFGYTF.

As regards this clone: Other nucleotide sequences from this sample produce the same CDR3. The rearrangement joins TRBV5-4 to TRBJ2-5; 10 bases map to TRBD2. Germline CDR1 is SGHNT and CDR2 is YYREEE (reference sequence). This CDR3 region has 14 residues. With V trimmed by 4 bases and J by 4 bases, 4 bases remained unmatched. The CDR3 DNA is TGTGCCAGCAGCCCTAGCGGGGGTGGAGAGACCCAGTACTTC. Translated: CASSPSGGGETQYF.

J is TRBJ2-7 and V is TRBV9; TRBD1 is a possible D gene (5 bases). CDR1 and CDR2 from the germline V gene are SGDLS and YYNGEE. With 2 bases removed from V and 0 bases from J, the gap between germline ends came to 9 bases. This CDR3 spans 14 amino acids. CDR3 sequence reads: CASSVQGFSYEQYF. CDR3 nucleotides: TGTGCCAGCAGCGTCCAGGGTTTCTCCTACGAGCAGTACTTC. The full variable domain, completed using reference TRBV9 and TRBJ2-7, is DSGVTQTPKHLITATGQRVTLRCSPRSGDLSVYWYQQSLDQGLQFLIQYYNGEERAKGNILERFSAQQFPDLHSELNLSSLELGDSALYFCASSVQGFSYEQYFGPGTRLTVT.

V usage is TRBV29-1 and J usage is TRBJ1-5; possible D gene TRBD1, 5 bases. Trimming removed 2 bases at V and 2 bases at J, with 16 bases between. The length of the CDR3 is 16 residues. Germline CDR1 SQVTM, CDR2 ANQGSEA. The CDR3 is CSVEKMGGARNQPQHF. Here the CDR3 DNA reads TGCAGCGTTGAAAAGATGGGAGGGGCCCGCAATCAGCCCCAGCATTTT. Complete variable domain (other parts from reference TRBV29-1 and TRBJ1-5): SAVISQKPSRDICQRGTSLTIQCQVDSQVTMMFWYRQQPGQSLTLIATANQGSEATYESGFVIDKFPISRPNLTFSTLTVSNMSPEDSSIYLCSVEKMGGARNQPQHFGDGTRLSIL.

This clone was counted once. The chain combines TRBV6-5 with TRBJ1-1; possibly TRBD1 for D (6 bases). The CDR3 runs 15 residues. Deletions cut 5 bases from V and 1 base from J, with 14 bases between. The germline V gene has CDR1 MNHEY and CDR2 SVGAGI. The CDR3 DNA follows: TGTGCCAGCAGTCTTACAGGGACCCGGAACACTGAAGCTTTCTTT. Protein product: CASSLTGTRNTEAFF.

The genes are TRBV7-9 and TRBJ2-6; TRBD1 is a possible D gene (5 bases). Trimming removed 5 bases from V and 1 base from J, with 18 bases in between. The CDR3 is 18 residues long. The germline V gene encodes CDR1 SEHNR and CDR2 FQNEAQ (reference sequence). CDR3 protein: CASSPDTGSWSGANVLTF. The CDR3 nucleotides are TGTGCCAGCAGCCCGGACACAGGTTCTTGGTCTGGGGCCAACGTCCTGACTTTC.

CDR3 protein: CASKANILASNQPQHF. CDR3 DNA: TGTGCCAGCAAAGCGAACATCCTCGCTAGCAATCAGCCCCAGCATTTT. The V and J genes are TRBV27 and TRBJ1-5; D gene ambiguous. CDR3 size: 16 residues. V gave up 7 bases and J gave up 0 bases, with 16 bases separating them. The germline V gene encodes CDR1 MNHEY and CDR2 SMNVEV (reference sequence).

The rearrangement uses TRBV30 and TRBJ1-1; D call uncertain. V lost 3 bases and J 2 bases, leaving 10 bases between the germline ends. Germline CDR1 is GTSNPN and CDR2 is SVGIG (reference sequence). The CDR3 covers 13 residues. Here the CDR3 DNA reads TGTGCCTGGAGGAAACAGATAAACACTGAAGCTTTCTTT. This gives the protein CAWRKQINTEAFF.

The chain carries TRBV5-1 and TRBJ2-1; 11 bases fit TRBD2. Germline-derived CDR1 and CDR2 are SGHRS and YFSETQ. V shed 4 bases and J 5 bases; nucleotides not matched to a gene: 8. The CDR3 is made up of 16 amino acids. Here the CDR3 DNA reads TGCGCCAGCAGCCCCCGTGGGACTAGCGGAAACAATGAGCAGTTCTTC. Protein product: CASSPRGTSGNNEQFF.

CDR3 sequence reads: CASSVGGGQGGYGYTF. CDR3 in DNA: TGTGCCAGCAGCGTAGGAGGGGGACAGGGTGGCTATGGCTACACCTTC. J is TRBJ1-2 and V is TRBV9; 9 bases fit TRBD1. Germline CDR1 and CDR2: SGDLS and YYNGEE. V shed 0 bases and J 4 bases; nucleotides not matched to a gene: 7. This CDR3 is built from 16 residues.

The chain has TRBV2 and TRBJ1-4; 9 nucleotides align to TRBD1. The CDR3 has 15 amino acids. CDR1 is SNHLY, CDR2 FYNNEI, per germline. V lost 5 bases and J lost 11; bases outside the gene matches: 12. CDR3 nucleotides: TGTGCCAGCAGTTTGGGGGGACAGGGTATAAGGAAACTGTTTTTT. Its translation: CASSLGGQGIRKLFF. Filled out from reference TRBV2 and TRBJ1-4, the complete variable domain reads EPEVTQTPSHQVTQMGQEVILRCVPISNHLYFYWYRQILGQKVEFLVSFYNNEISEKSEIFDDQFSVERPDGSNFTLKIRSTKLEDSAMYFCASSLGGQGIRKLFFGSGTQLSVL.